The 30 T cell receptor beta chains presented below share a single source sample, sequenced in a study of radiotherapy plus CTLA-4 blockade in lung cancer (dated by TCRdb to the late 2010s). Receptor libraries were prepared by the immunoSEQ multiplex PCR assay. TCRdb took this table from immuneACCESS and kept in-frame rearrangements with V and J called. Such tables lack part of the clones; where checked against another copy, unresolved V genes explain under half of the gap, and the rest is unexplained. The sample table records 75,000 to 95,000 clones; approximately 78% of these occur just once. The biggest ten clones account for over 20% of the sample. Here the sequenced sample was peripheral blood, taken from a patient treated with radiotherapy plus ipilimumab. These receptors originate from a human donor with non-small cell lung cancer that progressed on radiotherapy plus ipilimumab.

The chain carries TRBV5-4 and TRBJ2-7; 10 bases match TRBD2. Germline CDR1 and CDR2: SGHNT and YYREEE (reference sequence). The CDR3 runs to 15 residues. With V trimmed by 5 bases and J by 3 bases, 8 bases remained unmatched. The CDR3 DNA reads TGTGCCAGCAGAATAGCGGGAGGTCTCCACTACGAGCAGTACTTC. Protein: CASRIAGGLHYEQYF.

The V gene is TRBV10-3, the J gene TRBJ2-5; 8 bases line up with TRBD2. The trim removed 4 bases at V and 3 bases at J, leaving 10 bases unmatched. CDR1 is ENHRY, CDR2 SYGVKD, per germline. The length of the CDR3 is 16 residues. The CDR3 nucleotides read TGTGCCATCAGTGCAGTATGGGCGGGAGGAAAAGAGACCCAGTACTTC. This translates into CAISAVWAGGKETQYF.

The chain combines TRBV2 with TRBJ2-1, with TRBD2 matching 7 bases. V lost 3 bases to trimming and J lost 6 bases; unmatched junction nucleotides: 5. CDR1 and CDR2 from the germline V gene are SNHLY and FYNNEI. The length of the CDR3 is 14 residues. The CDR3 sequence is CASSDGGRGNEQFF. The CDR3 DNA reads as TGTGCCAGCAGTGATGGCGGGAGAGGCAATGAGCAGTTCTTC.

This clone ranks as medium-sized. The chain links TRBV7-8 to TRBJ1-2, with TRBD1 as a possible D gene (5 bases). Trimming removed 0 bases from V and 13 bases from J, with 9 bases in between. CDR3 length: 11 residues. CDR1 and CDR2 (germline): SGHVS, FQNEAQ. This CDR3 is CASSLAQGPTF. CDR3 nucleotide sequence: TGTGCCAGCAGCTTAGCTCAGGGACCCACCTTC. Supplemented by reference TRBV7-8 and TRBJ1-2, the full variable domain reads GAGVSQSPRYKVAKRGQDVALRCDPISGHVSLFWYQQALGQGPEFLTYFQNEAQLDKSGLPSDRFFAERPEGSVSTLKIQRTQQEDSAVYLCASSLAQGPTFGSGTRLTVV.

This rearrangement joins TRBV5-4 to TRBJ2-1; D is tentatively TRBD1 or TRBD2 (5 bases each). Germline V gene sequence: CDR1 SGHNT, CDR2 YYREEE (reference sequence). V dropped 3 bases and J dropped 7 bases, with 11 bases sitting between them. This CDR3 contains 13 residues. CDR3 sequence reads: CASSSVGENEQFF. The CDR3 nucleotides read TGTGCCAGCAGCTCTGTGGGGGAAAATGAGCAGTTCTTC. The whole variable domain, remainder taken from reference TRBV5-4 and TRBJ2-1, is ETGVTQSPTHLIKTRGQQVTLRCSSQSGHNTVSWYQQALGQGPQFIFQYYREEENGRGNFPPRFSGLQFPNYSSELNVNALELDDSALYLCASSSVGENEQFFGPGTRLTVL.

The chain combines TRBV5-1 with TRBJ2-3; D is uncertain. The germline gives CDR1 SGHRS, CDR2 YFSETQ. The CDR3 loop spans 14 amino acids. Trimming shortened V by 4 bases and J by 0 bases, and 9 bases separated the two germline ends. The CDR3 coding sequence is TGCGCCAGCAGCCCGAATCCTAGCACAGATACGCAGTATTTT. Protein sequence: CASSPNPSTDTQYF. Combining the CDR3 with reference TRBV5-1 and TRBJ2-3 gives the whole variable domain KAGVTQTPRYLIKTRGQQVTLSCSPISGHRSVSWYQQTPGQGLQFLFEYFSETQRNKGNFPGRFSGRQFSNSRSEMNVSTLELGDSALYLCASSPNPSTDTQYFGPGTRLTVL.

The chain recombines TRBV7-9 with TRBJ1-2; 7 bases align to TRBD1. Germline lookup yields CDR1 SEHNR and CDR2 FQNEAQ (reference sequence). The CDR3 has 16 residues. The V segment lost 5 bases and the J segment 0 bases; nucleotides outside the gene matches: 9. The CDR3 DNA is TGTGCCAGCAGCCAGGGGGGCAGGAGCTCTAACTATGGCTACACCTTC. This translates into CASSQGGRSSNYGYTF.

V is TRBV18 and J is TRBJ1-1; perhaps TRBD1 as D (5 bases). The CDR3 totals 14 residues. Trimming took off 3 bases at V and 0 bases at J, with 8 bases between the two ends. Germline loops: CDR1 KGHSH, CDR2 LQKENI. The CDR3 DNA sequence: TGTGCCAGCTCACCCGGGACGGTGAACACTGAAGCTTTCTTT. It specifies CASSPGTVNTEAFF.

This rearrangement joins TRBV11-2 to TRBJ2-1; D remains unclear. The germline V and J ends were trimmed by 0 bases and 10 bases, with 13 bases remaining between them. Germline-derived CDR1 and CDR2 are SGHAT and FQNNGV. This CDR3 is 14 amino acids long. The CDR3 DNA reads as TGTGCCAGCAGCTTAGATTCCCCCTCCCGGGAGCAGTTCTTC. The encoded protein is CASSLDSPSREQFF. Full variable domain (rest looked up from reference TRBV11-2 and TRBJ2-1): EAGVAQSPRYKIIEKRQSVAFWCNPISGHATLYWYQQILGQGPKLLIQFQNNGVVDDSQLPKDRFSAERLKGVDSTLKIQPAKLEDSAVYLCASSLDSPSREQFFGPGTRLTVL.

V gene TRBV28 combines with J gene TRBJ1-1; D is unresolved. The V end lost 5 bases, the J end lost 0 bases, and 10 bases lay between the germline ends. The CDR3 loop spans 14 amino acids. From germline, CDR1 is MDHEN and CDR2 SYDVKM. In DNA, the CDR3 is TGTGCCAGCAGTCCGGGTGCTCTGAACACTGAAGCTTTCTTT. Residues: CASSPGALNTEAFF.

The chain has TRBV6-5 and TRBJ2-7; unclear D gene. V shed 0 bases and J shed 0 bases, with 12 bases lying between them. The length of the CDR3 is 16 residues. Germline CDR1 MNHEY, CDR2 SVGAGI. The CDR3 reads CASSYSAKTNSYEQYV. CDR3 nucleotide sequence: TGTGCCAGCAGTTACTCGGCCAAAACCAACTCCTACGAGCAGTACGTC.

This chain links TRBV5-1 with TRBJ2-1; D possibly uses TRBD1 or TRBD2 (5 bases each). The CDR3 has 14 residues. Germline V gives CDR1 SGHRS, CDR2 YFSETQ. Trimming cost V 1 base and J 7 bases, with 12 bases left between them. The CDR3 DNA reads TGCGCCAGCAGCTTGTCTTTCAGGGAGAATGAGCAGTTCTTC. It yields the protein CASSLSFRENEQFF.

The chain joins TRBV30 to TRBJ2-7, with unresolved D. This CDR3 region has 13 residues. V was cut by 0 bases and J by 3 bases, with 9 bases left in between. Germline CDR1 GTSNPN, CDR2 SVGIG (reference sequence). This CDR3 reads CAWSVRHLYEQYF. In DNA, the CDR3 is TGTGCCTGGAGTGTACGACACCTCTACGAGCAGTACTTC.

The chain carries TRBV5-6 and TRBJ2-3, with 14 bases lining up with TRBD2. V was clipped by 3 bases and J by 4 bases; unmatched bases: 1. CDR3 length: 15 amino acids. Germline V gene data show CDR1 as SGHDT and CDR2 as YYEEEE. The CDR3 sequence: CASSWGLAGADTQYF. DNA for the CDR3: TGTGCCAGCAGCTGGGGACTAGCGGGAGCAGATACGCAGTATTTT.

In this sample, this clone turned up once. The rearrangement uses TRBV2 and TRBJ2-1; D not certain. The V gene's germline CDR1 is SNHLY and CDR2 FYNNEI. The CDR3 extends over 11 amino acids. V was clipped by 4 bases and J by 5 bases, with 3 bases between them. For the CDR3, the DNA is TGTGCCAGCAGTGTGGACAATGAGCAGTTCTTC. Amino acids: CASSVDNEQFF.

The chain has TRBV29-1 and TRBJ2-1; the D gene is possibly TRBD1 (7 bases). Trimming removed 4 bases at V and 5 bases at J, with 15 bases between. This CDR3 has 14 residues. CDR1 SQVTM and CDR2 ANQGSEA come from the germline V gene. The CDR3 loop reads CSVGWAGGNNEQFF. CDR3 nucleotide sequence: TGCAGCGTTGGCTGGGCAGGGGGGAACAATGAGCAGTTCTTC.

J is TRBJ2-1 and V is TRBV29-1, with TRBD2 matching 7 bases. Trimming at V came to 6 bases and at J to 7 bases, leaving 9 bases not matched to a gene. The CDR3 contains 13 residues. The germline V gene encodes CDR1 SQVTM and CDR2 ANQGSEA. The CDR3 loop is CSVLSSGLNEQFF. CDR3 nucleotides: TGCAGCGTCCTCTCCTCGGGACTAAATGAGCAGTTCTTC.

The genes are TRBV27 and TRBJ1-1; 7 positions agree with TRBD1. The germline gives CDR1 MNHEY, CDR2 SMNVEV (reference sequence). J was trimmed by 0 bases and V by 5 bases; bases with no gene match: 3. There are 14 residues in the CDR3. The CDR3 here is CASSRQGMNTEAFF. The DNA for the CDR3 is TGTGCCAGCAGTCGACAGGGAATGAACACTGAAGCTTTCTTT.

V gene TRBV6-5 combines with J gene TRBJ1-5; D gene ambiguous. The CDR3 loop spans 14 amino acids. V was clipped by 5 bases and J by 3 bases, with 11 bases between them. Looked up from germline, CDR1 is MNHEY and CDR2 is SVGAGI. The CDR3 reads CASSIRESNQPQHF. DNA of the CDR3: TGTGCCAGCAGTATCCGGGAGTCCAATCAGCCCCAGCATTTT.

V is TRBV11-1 and J is TRBJ2-3, with D perhaps TRBD1 or TRBD2 (5 bases each). The germline V and J ends were trimmed by 7 bases and 2 bases, with 13 bases remaining between them. The CDR3 runs 14 residues. Germline lookup yields CDR1 SGHAT and CDR2 FQDESV (reference sequence). The CDR3 region has the DNA TGTGCCAGCAAAGTCGAGGGGTCCACAGATACGCAGTATTTT. This translates into CASKVEGSTDTQYF.

This clone was counted a few times. The chain has TRBV19 and TRBJ1-1, with a tentative D call TRBD1 (6 bases). V shed 10 bases and J shed 4 bases, with 19 bases lying between them. The CDR3 length is 14 residues. Germline values: CDR1 LNHDA, CDR2 SQIVND (reference sequence). For the CDR3, the DNA is TGTGCCACCTTAGAAGGGGGACGACGCACTGAAGCTTTCTTT. It codes for CATLEGGRRTEAFF.

The chain links TRBV5-4 to TRBJ1-2, with D perhaps TRBD1 (5 bases). Germline V gene lookup returns CDR1 SGHNT and CDR2 YYREEE (reference sequence). V dropped 4 bases and J dropped 4 bases, with 17 bases sitting between them. This CDR3 region has 15 residues. CDR3 DNA: TGTGCCAGCAGCCGCACCGGGGCAGAGGCCTATGGCTACACCTTC. Its protein product is CASSRTGAEAYGYTF.

This clone was found a few times. The chain carries TRBV11-2 and TRBJ1-5; no reliable D call. This CDR3 comprises 13 residues. Looked up from germline, CDR1 is SGHAT and CDR2 is FQNNGV. The V and J ends lost 5 bases and 6 bases respectively, with 11 bases between them. The chain's CDR3 is CASSPLAGQPQHF. CDR3 DNA sequence: TGTGCCAGCAGCCCATTGGCGGGTCAGCCCCAGCATTTT.

This rearrangement joins TRBV7-6 to TRBJ2-3, with 13 positions matching TRBD2. After removal of 4 bases from V and 3 bases from J, the junction contained 7 bases not matched to a gene. The CDR3 consists of 17 residues. Germline CDR1 and CDR2: SGHVS and FNYEAQ. The CDR3 coding sequence is TGTGCCAGCAGCTGGGAGAGACTAGCGGGAGGTACAGATACGCAGTATTTT. Its translation is CASSWERLAGGTDTQYF.

This chain uses TRBV7-9 with TRBJ1-2; 7 nucleotides match TRBD1. The CDR3 is 15 residues long. The V gene end was trimmed by 6 bases and the J gene end by 6 bases; junction bases not matched to a gene: 13. CDR1 and CDR2 from the germline V gene are SEHNR and FQNEAQ (reference sequence). The CDR3 loop reads CASSLFRDSYNGYTF. CDR3 coding DNA: TGTGCCAGCAGTTTATTTCGGGACAGCTACAATGGCTACACCTTC.

This chain links TRBV7-9 with TRBJ2-3, with D perhaps matching TRBD1 (6 bases). Germline V CDR1 and CDR2: SEHNR, FQNEAQ (reference sequence). The CDR3 runs 15 residues. Trimming took 2 bases from V and 0 from J, leaving 9 bases between them. In DNA form, the CDR3 reads TGTGCCAGCAGCTTATTGACAGGTAGCACAGATACGCAGTATTTT. Protein sequence: CASSLLTGSTDTQYF.

The CDR3 DNA follows: TGTGCCAGCAGCTTGGGCAGGGGTTTCGGAGATACGCAGTATTTT. As protein: CASSLGRGFGDTQYF. This chain joins TRBV7-9 and TRBJ2-3; possibly TRBD1 for D (6 bases). V was cut by 3 bases and J by 5 bases, with 15 bases left in between. The CDR3 spans 15 residues. CDR1 and CDR2 from the germline V gene are SEHNR and FQNEAQ (reference sequence).

The V gene is TRBV6-5, the J gene TRBJ1-2; no definite D call. The CDR3 loop spans 15 amino acids. CDR1 and CDR2 from the germline V gene are MNHEY and SVGAGI. Between the trimmed V and J ends, which lost 0 bases and 0 bases, there was a span of 8 bases. The CDR3 DNA reads TGTGCCAGCAGTTACTCGCGGAGAGCTAACTATGGCTACACCTTC. Protein product: CASSYSRRANYGYTF.

The chain uses TRBV5-1 and TRBJ2-7, with D unresolved. Germline CDR1 reads SGHRS; CDR2 reads YFSETQ. The length of the CDR3 is 14 residues. Trimming pared 0 bases from V and 5 bases from J, leaving 12 bases between. CDR3 bases: TGCGCCAGCAGCTTGGCGATAGGGAATGACGAGCAGTACTTC. Protein product: CASSLAIGNDEQYF.

This clone was seen once. The rearrangement joins TRBV30 to TRBJ1-2, with unresolved D. This CDR3 is built from 12 residues. Germline CDR1 GTSNPN, CDR2 SVGIG (reference sequence). V was cut by 0 bases and J by 3 bases, with 5 bases left in between. DNA of the CDR3: TGTGCCTGGAGTGTGCAGGACTATGGCTACACCTTC. The encoded protein is CAWSVQDYGYTF.